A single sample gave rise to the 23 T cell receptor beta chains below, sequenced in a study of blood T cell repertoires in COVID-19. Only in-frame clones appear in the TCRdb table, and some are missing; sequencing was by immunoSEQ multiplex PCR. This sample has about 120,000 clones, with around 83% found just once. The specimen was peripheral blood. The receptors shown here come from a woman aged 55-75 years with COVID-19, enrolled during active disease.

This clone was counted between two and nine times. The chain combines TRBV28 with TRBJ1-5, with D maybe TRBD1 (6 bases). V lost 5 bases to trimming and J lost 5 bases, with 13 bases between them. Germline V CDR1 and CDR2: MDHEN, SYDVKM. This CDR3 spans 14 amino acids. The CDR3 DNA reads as TGTGCCAGCAGTGAAACAGGGTTTCATCAGCCCCAGCATTTT. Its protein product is CASSETGFHQPQHF.

The CDR3 DNA is TGTGCCAGTAGAACCCCGGGACTAGCGGGCCCTCTAAGCGAGCAGTTCTTC. Translated, it gives CASRTPGLAGPLSEQFF. This chain joins TRBV19 and TRBJ2-1, with 12 bases that match TRBD2. The V gene end was trimmed by 6 bases and the J gene end by 10 bases; junction bases not matched to a gene: 16. The CDR3 covers 17 residues. The V gene's germline CDR1 is LNHDA and CDR2 SQIVND (reference sequence).

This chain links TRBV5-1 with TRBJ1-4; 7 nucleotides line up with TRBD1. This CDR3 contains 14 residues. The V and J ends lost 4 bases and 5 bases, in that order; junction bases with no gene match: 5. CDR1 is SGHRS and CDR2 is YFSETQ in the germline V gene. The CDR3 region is CASSPGQMNEKLFF. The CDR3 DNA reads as TGCGCCAGCAGCCCGGGACAGATGAATGAAAAACTGTTTTTT.

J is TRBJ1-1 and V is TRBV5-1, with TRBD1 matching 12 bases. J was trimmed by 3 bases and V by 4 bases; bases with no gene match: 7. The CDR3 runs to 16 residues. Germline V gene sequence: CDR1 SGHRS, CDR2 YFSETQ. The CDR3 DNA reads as TGCGCCAGCAGCCCCGGGACAGGGGGCGGGGACACTGAAGCTTTCTTT. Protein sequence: CASSPGTGGGDTEAFF.

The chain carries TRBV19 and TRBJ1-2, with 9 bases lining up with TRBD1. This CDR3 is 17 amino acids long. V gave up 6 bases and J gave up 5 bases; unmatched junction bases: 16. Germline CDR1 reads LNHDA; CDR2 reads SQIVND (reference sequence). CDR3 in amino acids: CASSPIGDRVRGYGYTF. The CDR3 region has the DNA TGTGCCAGTAGCCCAATCGGGGACAGGGTGAGGGGTTATGGCTACACCTTC.

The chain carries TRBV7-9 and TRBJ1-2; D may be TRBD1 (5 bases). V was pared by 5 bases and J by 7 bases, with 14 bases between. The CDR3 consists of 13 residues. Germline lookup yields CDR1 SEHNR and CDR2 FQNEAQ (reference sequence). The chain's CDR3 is CASSPEGRGGYTF. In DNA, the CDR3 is TGTGCCAGCAGCCCGGAAGGGAGGGGTGGCTACACCTTC.

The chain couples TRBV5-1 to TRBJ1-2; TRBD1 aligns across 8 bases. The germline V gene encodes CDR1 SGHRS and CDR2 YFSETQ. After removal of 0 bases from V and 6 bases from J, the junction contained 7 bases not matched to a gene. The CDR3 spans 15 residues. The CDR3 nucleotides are TGCGCCAGCAGCTTGGCTCAGGGGGCTGTAGATGGCTACACCTTC. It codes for CASSLAQGAVDGYTF.

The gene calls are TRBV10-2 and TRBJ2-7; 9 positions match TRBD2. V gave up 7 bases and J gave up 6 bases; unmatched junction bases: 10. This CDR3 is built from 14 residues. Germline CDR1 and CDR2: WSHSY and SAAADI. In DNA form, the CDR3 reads TGCGCCAGCACCCTAGTTGGCGGGGGGGCCGAGCAGTACTTC. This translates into CASTLVGGGAEQYF.

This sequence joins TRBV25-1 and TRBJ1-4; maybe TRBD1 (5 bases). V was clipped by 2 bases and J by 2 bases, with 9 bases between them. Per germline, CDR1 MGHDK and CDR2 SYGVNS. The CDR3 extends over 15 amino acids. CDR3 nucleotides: TGTGCCAGCAGTGAAGGGGCTTGGACTAATGAAAAACTGTTTTTT. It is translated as CASSEGAWTNEKLFF.

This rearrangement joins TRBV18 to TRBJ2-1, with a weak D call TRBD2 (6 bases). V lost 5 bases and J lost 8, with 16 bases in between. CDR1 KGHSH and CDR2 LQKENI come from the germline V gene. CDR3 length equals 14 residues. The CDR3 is CASSLAATGDEQFF. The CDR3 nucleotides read TGTGCCAGCTCATTAGCGGCCACGGGGGATGAGCAGTTCTTC.

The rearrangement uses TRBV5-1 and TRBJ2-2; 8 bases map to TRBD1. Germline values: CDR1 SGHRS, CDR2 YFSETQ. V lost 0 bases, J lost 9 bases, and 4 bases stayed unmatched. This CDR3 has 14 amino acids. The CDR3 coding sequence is TGCGCCAGCAGCTTGGGACAGGGGATCAGGGAGCTGTTTTTT. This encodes CASSLGQGIRELFF. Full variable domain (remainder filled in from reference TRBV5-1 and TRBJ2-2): KAGVTQTPRYLIKTRGQQVTLSCSPISGHRSVSWYQQTPGQGLQFLFEYFSETQRNKGNFPGRFSGRQFSNSRSEMNVSTLELGDSALYLCASSLGQGIRELFFGEGSRLTVL.

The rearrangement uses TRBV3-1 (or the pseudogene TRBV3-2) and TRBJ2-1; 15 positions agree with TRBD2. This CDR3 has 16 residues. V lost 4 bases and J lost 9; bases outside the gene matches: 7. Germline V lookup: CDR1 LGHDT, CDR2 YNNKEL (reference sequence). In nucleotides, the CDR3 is TGTGCCAGCAGCCGAGGGACTAGCGGGGGGAGGGGTGAGCAGTTCTTC. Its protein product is CASSRGTSGGRGEQFF.

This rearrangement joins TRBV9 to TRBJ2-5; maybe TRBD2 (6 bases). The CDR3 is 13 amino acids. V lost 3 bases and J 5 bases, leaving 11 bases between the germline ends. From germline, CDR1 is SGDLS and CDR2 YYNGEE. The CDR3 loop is CASSGGTSETQYF. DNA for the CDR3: TGTGCCAGCAGCGGCGGGACCAGCGAGACCCAGTACTTC.

The DNA of the CDR3 is TGTGCCAGCAGCCGTCCTCGCGGAGAAGAGACCCAGTACTTC. Protein: CASSRPRGEETQYF. J is TRBJ2-5 and V is TRBV7-9, with D uncertain. This CDR3 spans 14 amino acids. Germline assignment: CDR1 SEHNR and CDR2 FQNEAQ (reference sequence). Deletions cut 5 bases from V and 3 bases from J, with 13 bases between.

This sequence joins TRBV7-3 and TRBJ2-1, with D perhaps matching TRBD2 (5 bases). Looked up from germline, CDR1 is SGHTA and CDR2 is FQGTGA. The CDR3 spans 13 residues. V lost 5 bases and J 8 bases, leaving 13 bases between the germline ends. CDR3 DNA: TGTGCCAGCAGCAACAGCGGAGGTTATGAGCAGTTCTTC. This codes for CASSNSGGYEQFF.

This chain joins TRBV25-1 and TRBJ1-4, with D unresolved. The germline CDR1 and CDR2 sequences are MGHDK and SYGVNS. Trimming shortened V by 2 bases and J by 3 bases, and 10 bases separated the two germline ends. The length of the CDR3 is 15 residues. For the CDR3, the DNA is TGTGCCAGCAGTGAACACCGAGAACCTAATGAAAAACTGTTTTTT. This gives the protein CASSEHREPNEKLFF.

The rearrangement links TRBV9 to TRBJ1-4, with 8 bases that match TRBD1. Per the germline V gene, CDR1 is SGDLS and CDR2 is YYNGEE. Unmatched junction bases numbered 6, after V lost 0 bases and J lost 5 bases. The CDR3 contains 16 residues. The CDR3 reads CASSVDPGQANEKLFF. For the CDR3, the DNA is TGTGCCAGCAGCGTAGACCCGGGACAGGCAAATGAAAAACTGTTTTTT.

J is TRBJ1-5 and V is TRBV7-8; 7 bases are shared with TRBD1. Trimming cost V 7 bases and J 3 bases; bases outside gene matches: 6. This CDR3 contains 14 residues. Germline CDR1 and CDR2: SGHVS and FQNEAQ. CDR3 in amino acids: CASNTQGLNQPQHF. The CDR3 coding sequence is TGTGCCAGCAACACACAGGGGCTCAATCAGCCCCAGCATTTT.

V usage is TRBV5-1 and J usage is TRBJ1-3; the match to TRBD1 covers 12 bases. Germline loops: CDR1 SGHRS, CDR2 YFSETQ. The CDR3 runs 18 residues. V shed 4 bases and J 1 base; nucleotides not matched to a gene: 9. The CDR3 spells CASSRDRGLQGSGNTIYF. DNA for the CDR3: TGCGCCAGCAGCAGGGACAGGGGGCTTCAGGGGTCTGGAAACACCATATATTTT.

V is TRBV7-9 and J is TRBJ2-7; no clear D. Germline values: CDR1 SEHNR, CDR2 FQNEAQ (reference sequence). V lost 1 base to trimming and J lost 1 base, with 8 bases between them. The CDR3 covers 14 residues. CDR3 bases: TGTGCCAGCAGCTTAGTGCCGGAGTCCTACGAGCAGTACTTC. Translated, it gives CASSLVPESYEQYF.

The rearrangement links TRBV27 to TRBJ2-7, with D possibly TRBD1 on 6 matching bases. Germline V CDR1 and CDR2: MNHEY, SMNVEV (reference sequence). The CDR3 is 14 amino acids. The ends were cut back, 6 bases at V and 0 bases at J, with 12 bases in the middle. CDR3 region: CASSPTGNSYEQYF. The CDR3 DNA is TGTGCCAGCAGCCCCACAGGGAACTCCTACGAGCAGTACTTC.

CDR3: CASSSPTGGGHGYTF. CDR3 nucleotide sequence: TGTGCCAGCAGTTCACCGACAGGGGGAGGCCATGGCTACACCTTC. The rearrangement joins TRBV6-2 or TRBV6-3 to TRBJ1-2, with 9 bases that match TRBD1. Germline V gene lookup returns CDR1 MNHEY and CDR2 SVGEGT. J was trimmed by 6 bases and V by 4 bases; bases with no gene match: 9. This CDR3 spans 15 amino acids.

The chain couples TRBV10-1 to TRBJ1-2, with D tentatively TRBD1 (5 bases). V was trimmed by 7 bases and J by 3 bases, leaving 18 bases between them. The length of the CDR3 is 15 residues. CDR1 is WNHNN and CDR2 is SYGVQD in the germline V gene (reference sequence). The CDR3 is CASTRRGDYYYGYTF. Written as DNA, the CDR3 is TGCGCCAGCACTCGACGGGGGGATTACTACTATGGCTACACCTTC.